This is a list of T cell receptor beta chains from one sample in a study of spatial heterogeneity in lung cancer. TCRdb redid the calling of the 5' RACE reads with MiXCR, one entry per CDR3 protein. The profile covers about 21,000 distinct CDR3 sequences, with around 4.3% appearing a single time and 7% to 8.5% taken by the ten largest. The source was PBMCs, collected at surgery. The receptors derive from a male donor with early-stage non-small cell lung cancer. Both conserved end residues are part of each CDR3. Fields, in order: V gene, D gene, J gene, clone size, CDR3 DNA, CDR3 protein. The D gene is left open where the match is weak. Not all rows give a size; the values are once, few, many and, for expanded clones, a class.

v_gene: TRBV5-1
d_gene: -
j_gene: TRBJ2-7
abundance: many
CDR3nt: TGCGCCAGCAGCCCTTTTGCGGGAAACGAGCAGTACTTC
CDR3aa: CASSPFAGNEQYF

v_gene: TRBV15
d_gene: -
j_gene: TRBJ2-1
abundance: many
CDR3nt: TGTGCCACCAGCAGAACTAATGAGCAGTTCTTC
CDR3aa: CATSRTNEQFF

v_gene: TRBV4-2
d_gene: -
j_gene: TRBJ2-1
abundance: many
CDR3nt: TGTGCCAGCAGCCAAGGGGGGCCAAATGAGCAGTTCTTC
CDR3aa: CASSQGGPNEQFF

v_gene: TRBV12-3/TRBV12-4
d_gene: -
j_gene: TRBJ1-1
abundance: many
CDR3nt: TGTGCCAGCACCCCAAGGGCCGAGAACACTGAAGCTTTCTTT
CDR3aa: CASTPRAENTEAFF

v_gene: TRBV28
d_gene: TRBD2
j_gene: TRBJ2-1
abundance: medium-sized
CDR3nt: TGTGCCAGCAGCTCCGAGCGGGGGGTATACTACAATGAGCAGTTCTTC
CDR3aa: CASSSERGVYYNEQFF

v_gene: TRBV7-2
d_gene: TRBD2
j_gene: TRBJ2-3
abundance: many
CDR3nt: TGTGCCAGCAGCCCCGGGACTAGCCGAGACACAGATACGCAGTATTTT
CDR3aa: CASSPGTSRDTDTQYF

v_gene: TRBV27
d_gene: TRBD2
j_gene: TRBJ2-5
abundance: many
CDR3nt: TGTGCCAGCAGTGGTTCTAGCGGGGGTCGGGGGACCCAGTACTTC
CDR3aa: CASSGSSGGRGTQYF

v_gene: TRBV7-2
d_gene: -
j_gene: TRBJ1-4
abundance: many
CDR3nt: TGTGCCAGCAGCTCCCTGGGAGGAAAACTGTTTTTT
CDR3aa: CASSSLGGKLFF

v_gene: TRBV3-1
d_gene: TRBD2
j_gene: TRBJ2-3
abundance: many
CDR3nt: TGTGCCAGCAGCTATAGCGGGAGAGGCACAGATACGCAGTATTTT
CDR3aa: CASSYSGRGTDTQYF

v_gene: TRBV20-1
d_gene: -
j_gene: TRBJ2-5
abundance: -
CDR3nt: TGCAGTGGGGAAGGGACTCAAGAGACCCAGTACTTC
CDR3aa: CSGEGTQETQYF

v_gene: TRBV12-3/TRBV12-4
d_gene: TRBD1
j_gene: TRBJ2-4
abundance: many
CDR3nt: TGTGCCAGCAGTATTGGACAGGGGATAAAAAACATTCAGTACTTC
CDR3aa: CASSIGQGIKNIQYF

v_gene: TRBV7-2
d_gene: TRBD2
j_gene: TRBJ2-5
abundance: few
CDR3nt: TGTGCCAGCAGCGTCGGTAGCGGGAGTGAAGAGACCCAGTACTTC
CDR3aa: CASSVGSGSEETQYF

v_gene: TRBV7-2
d_gene: TRBD2
j_gene: TRBJ2-3
abundance: many
CDR3nt: TGTGCCAGCAGCCGCGGCGGACTAGGCCTCGCAGATACGCAGTATTTT
CDR3aa: CASSRGGLGLADTQYF

v_gene: TRBV11-3
d_gene: TRBD1
j_gene: TRBJ2-3
abundance: many
CDR3nt: TGTGCCAGCAGCTGGGGGACAGGGGGATACACAGATACGCAGTATTTT
CDR3aa: CASSWGTGGYTDTQYF